Following are 32 T cell receptor beta chains from one sample sequenced in a study of T cell responses to AZD1222 COVID-19 vaccine. Clones were read by immunoSEQ multiplex PCR, and TCRdb kept only the in-frame ones, dropping some. The sample holds over 100,000 clones, 92% seen once. The sample consisted of peripheral blood, taken on day 0 of AZD1222 vaccination. These receptor sequences come from an adult in good health.

The gene calls are TRBV3-1 (or the pseudogene TRBV3-2) and TRBJ2-1; D ambiguous. Germline V gives CDR1 LGHDT, CDR2 YNNKEL (reference sequence). The CDR3 consists of 14 residues. V lost 0 bases and J 0 bases, leaving 3 bases between the germline ends. The CDR3 bases are TGTGCCAGCAGCCAAGATGCCTCCTACAATGAGCAGTTCTTC. Its translation is CASSQDASYNEQFF.

J is TRBJ1-1 and V is TRBV10-3; possibly TRBD1 for D (5 bases). This CDR3 spans 15 amino acids. Germline CDR1 is ENHRY and CDR2 is SYGVKD. The ends were cut back, 5 bases at V and 0 bases at J, with 13 bases in the middle. The CDR3 region is CAISPGTAMNTEAFF. The DNA for the CDR3 is TGTGCCATCAGTCCCGGGACGGCCATGAACACTGAAGCTTTCTTT.

The rearrangement joins TRBV3-1 (or the pseudogene TRBV3-2) to TRBJ1-4; D unclear. The V end lost 3 bases, the J end lost 8 bases, and 13 bases lay between the germline ends. CDR3 length: 14 residues. Germline CDR1 and CDR2: LGHDT and YNNKEL (reference sequence). The CDR3 DNA follows: TGTGCCAGCAGCCAGGGTGAGTCGGGCGAAAAACTGTTTTTT. It encodes CASSQGESGEKLFF.

The chain has TRBV25-1 and TRBJ1-6; D not certain. CDR3 length equals 14 residues. Germline values: CDR1 MGHDK, CDR2 SYGVNS. The V and J ends lost 4 bases and 8 bases respectively, with 12 bases between them. Written as DNA, the CDR3 is TGTGCCAGCAGTGTTCCCGGGTTCGATTCACCCCTCCACTTT. Translating it yields CASSVPGFDSPLHF.

CDR3 bases: TGTGCCAGTAGTATAGCCCACCCTGGGACAGGGGGGGACGGGGAGCTGTTTTTT. This translates into CASSIAHPGTGGDGELFF. The chain recombines TRBV19 with TRBJ2-2; 11 bases fit TRBD1. With 1 base clipped from V and 7 bases from J, the junction kept 11 bases outside the gene matches. Germline assignment: CDR1 LNHDA and CDR2 SQIVND (reference sequence). This CDR3 region has 18 residues. Full variable domain (rest looked up from reference TRBV19 and TRBJ2-2): DGGITQSPKYLFRKEGQNVTLSCEQNLNHDAMYWYRQDPGQGLRLIYYSQIVNDFQKGDIAEGYSVSREKKESFPLTVTSAQKNPTAFYLCASSIAHPGTGGDGELFFGEGSRLTVL.

The CDR3 sequence is CASSPGRGSQPQHF. CDR3 nucleotide sequence: TGTGCCAGCAGCCCAGGGCGGGGGAGTCAGCCCCAGCATTTT. The chain is built from TRBV7-8 and TRBJ1-5, with a weak D call TRBD1 (5 bases). Germline V gene lookup returns CDR1 SGHVS and CDR2 FQNEAQ. The CDR3 has 14 amino acids. The germline V and J ends were trimmed by 5 bases and 6 bases, with 14 bases remaining between them.

This chain uses TRBV12-5 with TRBJ1-2; TRBD1 matches at 9 bases. This CDR3 has 15 residues. V trimming: 1 base; J trimming: 8 bases; junction bases outside the gene matches: 8. CDR1 LGHNT and CDR2 FRNRAP come from the germline V gene. The CDR3: CASGLAPGTGKGYTF. CDR3 nucleotide sequence: TGTGCTAGTGGTTTGGCGCCCGGGACAGGGAAAGGCTACACCTTC.

This chain links TRBV4-1 with TRBJ1-5, with TRBD1 matching over 12 bases. Trimming took 3 bases from V and 6 from J; bases not matched to a gene: 6. The CDR3 is 16 amino acids. In germline, CDR1 is MGHRA, CDR2 YSYEKL. CDR3 region: CASSHAPGQGAQPQHF. CDR3 DNA sequence: TGCGCCAGCAGCCACGCGCCGGGACAGGGGGCTCAGCCCCAGCATTTT.

The chain recombines TRBV5-8 with TRBJ2-1, with TRBD2 as a possible D gene (5 bases). The CDR3 totals 15 residues. The germline V gene has CDR1 SGHTS and CDR2 YDEGEE. Trimming pared 0 bases from V and 0 bases from J, leaving 7 bases between. CDR3 sequence reads: CASSLGLASYNEQFF. CDR3 nucleotides: TGTGCCAGCAGCTTGGGGCTAGCCTCCTACAATGAGCAGTTCTTC.

This clone was seen a single time. The chain has TRBV6-5 and TRBJ1-3, with TRBD1 as a possible D gene (5 bases). The V end lost 6 bases, the J end lost 0 bases, and 12 bases lay between the germline ends. Germline V gene sequence: CDR1 MNHEY, CDR2 SVGAGI. CDR3 length: 15 residues. The CDR3 reads CASRGVLSSGNTIYF. The DNA of the CDR3 is TGTGCCAGCAGGGGGGTCTTGAGCTCTGGAAACACCATATATTTT.

The chain has TRBV7-8 and TRBJ2-2; maybe TRBD2 (6 bases). Deletions cut 11 bases from V and 6 bases from J, with 16 bases between. CDR3 length: 13 amino acids. Germline V lookup: CDR1 SGHVS, CDR2 FQNEAQ. Written as DNA, the CDR3 is TGTGCCGCCGGGGCTAGCGATCCCGGGGAGCTGTTTTTT. The encoded protein is CAAGASDPGELFF.

V and J are TRBV6-1 and TRBJ2-7, with D possibly matching TRBD1 (6 bases). V gave up 3 bases and J gave up 6 bases, with 12 bases separating them. The germline V gene encodes CDR1 MNHNS and CDR2 SASEGT. This CDR3 is 13 amino acids long. CDR3 in amino acids: CASSDLQGFEQYF. The CDR3 nucleotides read TGTGCCAGCAGTGACCTACAGGGTTTCGAGCAGTACTTC.

This clone was seen a single time. The rearrangement links TRBV7-9 to TRBJ1-5; TRBD1 might be the D (5 bases). The V end was cut by 1 base, the J end by 5 bases, with 12 bases between. This CDR3 contains 15 residues. Per the germline V gene, CDR1 is SEHNR and CDR2 is FQNEAQ (reference sequence). The DNA of the CDR3 is TGTGCCAGCAGCTTAGGGGGGGTATCGGATCAGCCCCAGCATTTT. This sequence encodes CASSLGGVSDQPQHF.

The chain carries TRBV2 and TRBJ2-1; no firm D call. The V end was cut by 3 bases, the J end by 2 bases, with 11 bases between. This CDR3 contains 15 residues. Germline V CDR1 and CDR2: SNHLY, FYNNEI. This CDR3 reads CASSDWSDPYNEQFF. The CDR3 DNA sequence: TGTGCCAGCAGTGACTGGTCGGATCCCTACAATGAGCAGTTCTTC.

V is TRBV12-3 or TRBV12-4 and J is TRBJ2-2, with D hard to call. With 7 bases removed from V and 8 bases from J, the gap between germline ends came to 11 bases. The CDR3 spans 12 residues. The CDR3 DNA follows: TGTGCCAGCACCTTAGGGCCTGGGGAGCTGTTTTTT. Protein: CASTLGPGELFF.

V is TRBV10-1 and J is TRBJ1-2; 7 bases are shared with TRBD1. Germline assignment: CDR1 WNHNN and CDR2 SYGVQD (reference sequence). Germline trimming cut 8 bases from V and 7 bases from J; bases unmatched to any gene: 7. CDR3 size: 12 residues. CDR3 nucleotides: TGCGCCAGCGCCCGTTCAGGGGGTGGCTACACCTTC. It codes for CASARSGGGYTF.

The chain combines TRBV6-5 with TRBJ1-1; tentative D call: TRBD1 (5 bases). Per germline, CDR1 MNHEY and CDR2 SVGAGI. The CDR3 totals 14 residues. V gave up 2 bases and J gave up 6 bases, with 13 bases separating them. The CDR3 region is CASSYLRGASEAFF. The CDR3 DNA reads as TGTGCCAGCAGTTACCTTAGAGGGGCCTCTGAAGCTTTCTTT.

The rearrangement links TRBV2 to TRBJ1-4; perhaps TRBD1 as D (5 bases). Trimming pared 3 bases from V and 3 bases from J, leaving 11 bases between. CDR1 is SNHLY, CDR2 FYNNEI, per germline. There are 15 residues in the CDR3. The CDR3 nucleotides read TGTGCCAGCAGTGACCCGGGACGGGCTAATGAAAAACTGTTTTTT. It translates to CASSDPGRANEKLFF.

This chain uses TRBV30 with TRBJ1-6; D remains ambiguous. CDR3 size: 14 residues. The V and J ends lost 1 base and 1 base respectively, with 5 bases between them. The germline V gene encodes CDR1 GTSNPN and CDR2 SVGIG (reference sequence). DNA of the CDR3: TGTGCCTGGAGTGGTGGGTCCTATAATTCACCCCTCCACTTT. This sequence encodes CAWSGGSYNSPLHF. Complete variable domain (other parts from reference TRBV30 and TRBJ1-6): SQTIHQWPATLVQPVGSPLSLECTVEGTSNPNLYWYRQAAGRGLQLLFYSVGIGQISSEVPQNLSASRPQDRQFILSSKKLLLSDSGFYLCAWSGGSYNSPLHFGNGTRLTVT.

This clone occurred a few times. The V and J genes are TRBV6-5 and TRBJ1-2; no clear D. This CDR3 has 14 amino acids. Per the germline V gene, CDR1 is MNHEY and CDR2 is SVGAGI. V gave up 6 bases and J gave up 4 bases, with 15 bases separating them. CDR3 sequence (DNA): TGTGCCAGCAGGCCGGGGATTATAAGCTATGGCTACACCTTC. Translated: CASRPGIISYGYTF.

The gene calls are TRBV12-3 or TRBV12-4 and TRBJ1-5, with TRBD1 as a possible D gene (5 bases). There are 13 residues in the CDR3. With 3 bases removed from V and 7 bases from J, the gap between germline ends came to 10 bases. The CDR3 protein is CASSFGDEQPQHF. The CDR3 coding sequence is TGTGCCAGCAGTTTCGGGGACGAACAGCCCCAGCATTTT.

CDR3 sequence reads: CASSLAAGQYNSPLHF. CDR3 sequence (DNA): TGCGCCAGCAGCTTGGCTGCAGGCCAGTATAATTCACCCCTCCACTTT. The chain combines TRBV5-1 with TRBJ1-6; D remains ambiguous. V lost 0 bases, J lost 4 bases, and 11 bases lay in between. Germline V gene data show CDR1 as SGHRS and CDR2 as YFSETQ. The CDR3 covers 16 residues. Full variable domain (rest looked up from reference TRBV5-1 and TRBJ1-6): KAGVTQTPRYLIKTRGQQVTLSCSPISGHRSVSWYQQTPGQGLQFLFEYFSETQRNKGNFPGRFSGRQFSNSRSEMNVSTLELGDSALYLCASSLAAGQYNSPLHFGNGTRLTVT.

Regarding this clone: This CDR3 is also generated by other DNA sequences in the sample. The chain combines TRBV9 with TRBJ1-1; 11 bases align to TRBD1. CDR3 length: 14 residues. Germline CDR1 reads SGDLS; CDR2 reads YYNGEE. Unmatched junction bases numbered 1, after V lost 2 bases and J lost 4 bases. The CDR3 loop is CASSVGTGGTEAFF. The CDR3, as DNA: TGTGCCAGCAGCGTGGGGACAGGGGGCACTGAAGCTTTCTTT.

On this clone: Distinct nucleotide sequences in the sample also encode this CDR3. V usage is TRBV7-3 and J usage is TRBJ2-1; 10 nucleotides agree with TRBD2. The CDR3 loop spans 15 amino acids. Germline V lookup: CDR1 SGHTA, CDR2 FQGTGA. V trimming: 5 bases; J trimming: 3 bases; junction bases outside the gene matches: 4. CDR3 coding DNA: TGTGCCAGCAGCCCAAGCGGGGGGGGCTACAATGAGCAGTTCTTC. This encodes CASSPSGGGYNEQFF. Looking up the rest from reference TRBV7-3 and TRBJ2-1 gives the full variable domain: GAGVSQTPSNKVTEKGKYVELRCDPISGHTALYWYRQSLGQGPEFLIYFQGTGAADDSGLPNDRFFAVRPEGSVSTLKIQRTERGDSAVYLCASSPSGGGYNEQFFGPGTRLTVL.

This clone appeared a few times. The rearrangement joins TRBV6-6 to TRBJ1-1; D remains unclear. V was shortened by 2 bases and J by 5 bases, with 9 bases between the two germline ends. This CDR3 has 13 residues. Germline values: CDR1 MNHNY, CDR2 SVGAGI (reference sequence). CDR3 in amino acids: CASSYILETEAFF. In nucleotides, the CDR3 is TGTGCCAGCAGTTACATCCTCGAGACTGAAGCTTTCTTT.

With regard to this clone: Its ends do not fully match the called genes, so a read error is possible. The chain uses TRBV19 and TRBJ1-6; D not certain. This CDR3 comprises 16 residues. CDR1 LNHDA and CDR2 SQIVND come from the germline V gene (reference sequence). This CDR3 is CASGIGESSYNSPLHF. In DNA, the CDR3 is TGTGCCAGTGGTATCGGGGAGAGCTCCTATAATTCACCCCTCCACTTT.

This chain joins TRBV12-5 and TRBJ2-7; no definite D call. CDR1 and CDR2 (germline): LGHNT, FRNRAP. This CDR3 is 14 amino acids long. Trimming shortened V by 1 base and J by 2 bases, and 9 bases separated the two germline ends. The DNA of the CDR3 is TGTGCTAGTGGTTTGGGTGGCTCCACCTACGAGCAGTACGTC. Translation: CASGLGGSTYEQYV.

CDR3 sequence reads: CASSLVTGVMSYNEQFF. Written as DNA, the CDR3 is TGTGCCAGCAGCTTAGTAACGGGGGTGATGTCCTACAATGAGCAGTTCTTC. The V gene is TRBV7-6, the J gene TRBJ2-1; D may be TRBD2 (6 bases). V dropped 1 base and J dropped 1 base, with 14 bases sitting between them. The germline V gene has CDR1 SGHVS and CDR2 FNYEAQ. This CDR3 is 17 amino acids long.

The chain combines TRBV4-3 with TRBJ2-1, with 11 bases identical to TRBD2. This CDR3 has 15 amino acids. Germline V gene lookup returns CDR1 LGHNA and CDR2 YSLEER. J lost 2 bases, V lost 3 bases, and 0 bases had no gene match. CDR3 residues: CASSQGLAAYNEQFF. The CDR3 nucleotides are TGCGCCAGCAGCCAGGGACTAGCGGCCTACAATGAGCAGTTCTTC.

The chain is built from TRBV12-3 or TRBV12-4 and TRBJ1-1; D is ambiguous. The CDR3 loop spans 13 amino acids. V lost 1 base and J lost 5, with 8 bases in between. This chain's CDR3 is CASSLGQTTEAFF. In nucleotides, the CDR3 is TGTGCCAGCAGTTTAGGCCAGACGACTGAAGCTTTCTTT.

The chain employs TRBV7-8 and TRBJ1-3; D unclear. Germline CDR1 reads SGHVS; CDR2 reads FQNEAQ. The V and J ends lost 4 bases and 0 bases respectively, with 13 bases between them. The CDR3 consists of 16 residues. This chain's CDR3 is CASSYLGTGSGNTIYF. CDR3 in DNA: TGTGCCAGCAGCTATTTGGGCACCGGCTCTGGAAACACCATATATTTT.

This rearrangement joins TRBV9 to TRBJ1-1; TRBD1 might be the D (5 bases). Germline V gene sequence: CDR1 SGDLS, CDR2 YYNGEE. The V gene lost 2 bases and the J gene lost 4 bases, with 12 bases spanning the gap. The CDR3 totals 14 residues. The CDR3 region has the DNA TGTGCCAGCAGCGTTACCGGGGGGGGCACTGAAGCTTTCTTT. This sequence encodes CASSVTGGGTEAFF.